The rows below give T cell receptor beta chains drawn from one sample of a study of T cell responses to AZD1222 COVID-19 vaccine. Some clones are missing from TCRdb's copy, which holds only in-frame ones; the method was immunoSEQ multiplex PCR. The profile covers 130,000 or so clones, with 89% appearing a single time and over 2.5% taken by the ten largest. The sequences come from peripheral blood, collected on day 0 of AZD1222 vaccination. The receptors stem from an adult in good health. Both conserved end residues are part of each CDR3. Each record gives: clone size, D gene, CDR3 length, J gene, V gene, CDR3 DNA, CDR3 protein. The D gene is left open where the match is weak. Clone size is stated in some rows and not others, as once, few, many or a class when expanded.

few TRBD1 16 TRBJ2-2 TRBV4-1 TGCGCCAGCAGCCAAGTTTTGACAGGGAAAGCCGGGGAGCTGTTTTTT CASSQVLTGKAGELFF
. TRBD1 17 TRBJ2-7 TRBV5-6 TGTGCCAGCAGCGGGGCCCTGTGGGGACAGGGCCTCTACGAGCAGTACTTC CASSGALWGQGLYEQYF
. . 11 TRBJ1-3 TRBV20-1 TGCAGTGCCTTCCTTGGAAACACCATATATTTT CSAFLGNTIYF
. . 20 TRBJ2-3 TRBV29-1 TGCAGCGTTGAAGGCATCCCAGGGCGAAACGGCCTCCATCCGACAGATACGCAGTATTTT CSVEGIPGRNGLHPTDTQYF
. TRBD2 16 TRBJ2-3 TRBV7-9 TGTGCCAGCAGCCCCAGACTAGCGGGATTAACAGATACGCAGTATTTT CASSPRLAGLTDTQYF
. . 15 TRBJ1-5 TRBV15 TGTGCCACCAGCAGAGATACGCGGGGGTTTCAGCCCCAGCATTTT CATSRDTRGFQPQHF
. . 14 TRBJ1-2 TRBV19 TGTGCCAGTAGTGATACAGGAGACAACTATGGCTACACCTTC CASSDTGDNYGYTF
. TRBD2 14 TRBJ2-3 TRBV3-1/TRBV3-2 TGTGCCAGCAGCCGTAGCGGGGGCACAGATACGCAGTATTTT CASSRSGGTDTQYF
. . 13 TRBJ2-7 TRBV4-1 TGCGCCAGCAGCCAAGATGGCGGTGGCGAGCAGTACTTC CASSQDGGGEQYF
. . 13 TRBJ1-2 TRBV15 TGTGCCACCAGCATAGAGGGTAACTATGGCTACACCTTC CATSIEGNYGYTF
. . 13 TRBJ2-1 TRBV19 TGTGCCAGTAGTTCCCGCTCCTACAATGAGCAGTTCTTC CASSSRSYNEQFF
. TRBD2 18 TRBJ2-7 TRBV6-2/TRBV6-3 TGTGCCAGCAGTTTTACGACCTCCCAGCGGGGGATCGACTACGAGCAGTACTTC CASSFTTSQRGIDYEQYF
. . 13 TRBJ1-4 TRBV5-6 TGTGCCAGCAGCCGCGGAAGAAATGAAAAACTGTTTTTT CASSRGRNEKLFF
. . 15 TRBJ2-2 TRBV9 TGTGCCAGCAGCACGTCGACAGTAACCACCGGGGAGCTGTTTTTT CASSTSTVTTGELFF
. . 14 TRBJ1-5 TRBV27 TGTGCCAGCAGTTTTTCAGGGTTGAATCAGCCCCAGCATTTT CASSFSGLNQPQHF